In its sample, the clone carrying this T cell receptor (beta chain) was seen a few times. Its antigen is undetermined. The CDR3 consists of 10 residues. The germline V gene encodes CDR1 MNHEY and CDR2 SMNVEV (reference sequence). V was pared by 3 bases and J by 5 bases, with 2 bases between. This specimen comes from a study of response to subunit inactivated influenza vaccine. One entry per CDR3 protein, called by TCRdb with MiXCR from the RT-PCR reads. The sample holds 150,000 to 200,000 distinct CDR3 sequences; roughly 10% are singletons and the top ten take around 35%. General observations from the study: New T cells are recruited in small numbers by each seasonal influenza vaccination, according to the authors' suggestion.

The TCR sequence derives from a man between 50 and 70 years old who received an inactivated influenza vaccine. The chain recombines TRBV27 with TRBJ2-7; the D is unclear. The source material was CD8+ T cells sorted from PBMCs, sampled 23 to 25 months after vaccination. This CDR3 reads CASSFNEQYF. CDR3 nucleotide sequence: TGTGCCAGCAGTTTTAACGAGCAGTACTTC.